The next 2 T cell receptor beta chains were all read from a single sample in a study of T cell responses to AZD1222 COVID-19 vaccine. Libraries were prepared by immunoSEQ multiplex PCR; TCRdb keeps only in-frame clonotypes and omits some of them. The sample records approximately 100,000 clones, about 93% being singletons. The input for sequencing was peripheral blood, taken on day 0 of AZD1222 vaccination. The receptors were sampled from an adult in good health.

The rearrangement uses TRBV7-6 and TRBJ2-7; tentatively, D is TRBD1 (6 bases). V was cut by 3 bases and J by 0 bases, with 9 bases left in between. Germline CDR1 SGHVS, CDR2 FNYEAQ. The CDR3 runs to 14 residues. CDR3 nucleotide sequence: TGTGCCAGCAGCTTGACAGGTAACTCCTACGAGCAGTACTTC. Translating gives CASSLTGNSYEQYF.

This sequence joins TRBV11-2 and TRBJ2-7; 7 nucleotides align to TRBD1. This CDR3 has 13 residues. The J segment lost 9 bases and the V segment lost 5 bases, leaving 10 bases of the junction unmatched. Per germline, CDR1 SGHAT and CDR2 FQNNGV. The CDR3 sequence is CASSLDRARGQYF. Here the CDR3 DNA reads TGTGCCAGCAGCCTTGACAGGGCAAGAGGGCAGTACTTC.